The T cell receptor beta chain under discussion was sequenced for a study of T-cell memory formation after mild COVID-19. Per germline, CDR1 SGHAT and CDR2 FQNNGV. The V and J ends lost 1 base and 2 bases, in that order; junction bases with no gene match: 6. The CDR3 consists of 17 residues. Constant-segment-primed 5'RACE gave TCR alpha and TCR beta cDNA libraries with sample barcodes and UMIs. TCRdb independently ran MiXCR on the 5' RACE reads; one entry per CDR3 protein. The data contain 110,000 or so distinct CDR3 sequences, about a fifth of them singletons. Comment on this clonotype: Its antigen is currently unknown.

Whole-study results and caveats: Contracting clones from day 15 to 85 had balanced CD4/CD8; later expanders favoured CD4+. Confirmation was lacking for SARS-CoV-2 specificity of second-wave clones that peaked on day 37. Largely, contracting CD4+ clones fell within CM and EM, and contracting CD8+ clones within EMRA.

This TCR was sampled from a man aged 18 to 30 who had mild COVID-19 (a few samples of this study predate the infection). Cell type and time point are not known. Specimen: PBMCs or a T cell subset sorted from them (not recorded which). The chain recombines TRBV11-2 with TRBJ2-5, with TRBD2 identical over 11 bases. The CDR3 is CASSLVPSGGWQETQYF. The CDR3 coding sequence is TGTGCCAGCAGCTTAGTCCCTAGCGGGGGGTGGCAAGAGACCCAGTACTTC. Together with reference TRBV11-2 and TRBJ2-5, the CDR3 gives the full variable domain: EAGVAQSPRYKIIEKRQSVAFWCNPISGHATLYWYQQILGQGPKLLIQFQNNGVVDDSQLPKDRFSAERLKGVDSTLKIQPAKLEDSAVYLCASSLVPSGGWQETQYFGPGTRLLVL.